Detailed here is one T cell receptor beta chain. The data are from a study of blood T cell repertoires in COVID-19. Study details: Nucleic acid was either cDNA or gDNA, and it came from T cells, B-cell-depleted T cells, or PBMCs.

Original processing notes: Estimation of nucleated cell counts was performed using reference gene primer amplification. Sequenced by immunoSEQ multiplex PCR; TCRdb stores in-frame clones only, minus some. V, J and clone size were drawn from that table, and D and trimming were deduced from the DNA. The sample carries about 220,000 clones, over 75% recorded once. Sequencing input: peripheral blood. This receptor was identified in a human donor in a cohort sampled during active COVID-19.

The CDR3 spells CASSQGDTIYF. CDR3 coding DNA: TGTGCCAGCAGTCAGGGTGACACCATATATTTT. The J gene is TRBJ1-3, the V gene TRBV27; a weak D match, TRBD1 (5 bases). V dropped 5 bases and J dropped 8 bases, with 7 bases sitting between them. Looked up from germline, CDR1 is MNHEY and CDR2 is SMNVEV (reference sequence). This CDR3 spans 11 amino acids.